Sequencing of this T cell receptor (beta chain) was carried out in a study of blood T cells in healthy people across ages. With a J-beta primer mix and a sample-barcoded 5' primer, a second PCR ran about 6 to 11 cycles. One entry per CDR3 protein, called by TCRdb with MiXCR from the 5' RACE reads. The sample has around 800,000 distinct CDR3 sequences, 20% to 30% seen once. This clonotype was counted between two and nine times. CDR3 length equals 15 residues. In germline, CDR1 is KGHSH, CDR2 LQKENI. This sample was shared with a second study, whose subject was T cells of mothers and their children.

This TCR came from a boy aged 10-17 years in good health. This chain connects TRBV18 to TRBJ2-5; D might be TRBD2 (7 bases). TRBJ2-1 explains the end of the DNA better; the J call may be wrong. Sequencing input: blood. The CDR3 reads CASSPMGGPKNEQFF. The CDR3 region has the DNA TGTGCCAGCTCACCAATGGGGGGGCCGAAAAATGAGCAGTTCTTC.